Presented here are 32 T cell receptor beta chains from one specimen sequenced in a study of Graves' ophthalmopathy and Graves' hyperthyroidism. RNA transcripts provided the template for amplifying TCR beta CDR3 regions. Second-round multiplex PCR came after first-round RT-PCR with HTBI primers. A single record per CDR3 protein comes from TCRdb applying MiXCR to the multiplex PCR reads. The sample holds almost 750,000 distinct CDR3 sequences; around 40% are singletons and the top ten take approximately 43%. The sequenced sample was peripheral blood. The receptors derive from an adult man with Graves' ophthalmopathy.

The J gene is TRBJ2-3, the V gene TRBV25-1, with 16 bases lining up with TRBD2. V lost 6 bases, J lost 3 bases, and 9 bases stayed unmatched. Germline V gene lookup returns CDR1 MGHDK and CDR2 SYGVNS. The CDR3 sequence is 18 residues long. For the CDR3, the DNA is TGTGCCAGCAGCAAGGGGGGACTAGCGGGAGGGTTGACAGATACGCAGTATTTT. Translating gives CASSKGGLAGGLTDTQYF.

This clonotype was seen many times. The chain recombines TRBV2 with TRBJ2-5; 8 bases align to TRBD2. Germline V gene sequence: CDR1 SNHLY, CDR2 FYNNEI. The CDR3 has 14 residues. V was pared by 3 bases and J by 5 bases, with 5 bases of the junction left unmatched. CDR3 nucleotides: TGTGCCAGCAGTGATGGTAGCGGGGACGAGACCCAGTACTTC. It yields the protein CASSDGSGDETQYF.

As concerns this clonotype: The junction differs from germline at one of its ends, possibly a read error. The gene calls are TRBV7-7 and TRBJ2-5; TRBD1 or TRBD2 may be the D gene (6 bases each). Germline CDR1 reads SSHAT; CDR2 reads FNYEAQ (reference sequence). The CDR3 totals 16 residues. Here the CDR3 reads CASSLDGGAVRETQYF. The CDR3, as DNA: TGTGCTAGCAGCTTAGACGGGGGCGCGGTCCGAGAGACCCAGTACTTC.

Turning to this clonotype: This may be a read error, as it is one base from a much larger clone. The chain carries TRBV7-9 and TRBJ2-2; 9 bases align to TRBD1. Looked up from germline, CDR1 is SEHNR and CDR2 is FQNEAQ (reference sequence). Trimming took 4 bases from V and 6 from J; bases not matched to a gene: 3. This CDR3 has 14 residues. The CDR3 sequence is CASSYDRGAGELFF. The CDR3 DNA sequence: TGTGCCAGCAGCTACGACAGGGGGGCCGGGGAGCTGTTTTTT.

There are many counts of this clonotype. The chain employs TRBV19 and TRBJ1-1, with D maybe TRBD1 (6 bases). The CDR3 runs 12 residues. In germline, CDR1 is LNHDA, CDR2 SQIVND (reference sequence). The ends were cut back, 5 bases at V and 4 bases at J, with 8 bases in the middle. In nucleotides, the CDR3 is TGTGCCAGTAGTGAGACAGGCACTGAAGCTTTCTTT. Translation: CASSETGTEAFF.

This chain connects TRBV12-3 or TRBV12-4 to TRBJ1-5; possible D gene TRBD1, 5 bases. The CDR3 is 16 residues long. Trimming stripped 7 bases from V and 3 bases from J, with 19 bases between. The CDR3 region has the DNA TGTGCCAGCACCCTGGGTAGGGGAAGGGCCAATCAGCCCCAGCATTTT. Translation: CASTLGRGRANQPQHF.

The chain employs TRBV5-6 and TRBJ1-3; no definite D call. Germline CDR1 SGHDT, CDR2 YYEEEE. Trimming left V 4 bases short and J 3 bases short, with 11 bases between. The CDR3 totals 14 residues. As DNA, the CDR3 is TGTGCCAGCAGCCTTCAGTTGATTGGAAACACCATATATTTT. Protein product: CASSLQLIGNTIYF.

Many counts were recorded for this clonotype. This sequence joins TRBV10-3 and TRBJ1-1; D gene unclear. Trimming shortened V by 3 bases and J by 7 bases, and 6 bases separated the two germline ends. Per germline, CDR1 ENHRY and CDR2 SYGVKD. The CDR3 spans 11 residues. CDR3 region: CAISDGYEAFF. CDR3 bases: TGTGCCATCAGTGACGGGTATGAAGCTTTCTTT.

On this clonotype itself: A much bigger clone sits one base away, suggesting this may be a read error. The rearrangement joins TRBV6-6 to TRBJ2-5; tentatively, D is TRBD1 (5 bases). V lost 6 bases, J lost 5 bases, and 19 bases lay in between. The CDR3 consists of 15 residues. CDR1 MNHNY and CDR2 SVGAGI come from the germline V gene (reference sequence). The CDR3 protein is CASSLTGRTWETQYF. As DNA, the CDR3 is TGTGCCAGCAGCCTGACTGGACGGACATGGGAGACCCAGTACTTC.

The count of this clonotype is one. The chain recombines TRBV29-1 with TRBJ1-2, with a tentative D call TRBD1 (6 bases). Germline loops: CDR1 SQVTM, CDR2 ANQGSEA. The CDR3 extends over 13 amino acids. V was clipped by 1 base and J by 5 bases, with 11 bases between them. CDR3 protein: CSVEGGAGYGYTF. DNA of the CDR3: TGCAGCGTTGAAGGGGGGGCAGGGTATGGCTACACCTTC.

This clonotype was seen at least ten times. At one of its ends the junction is not consistent with the germline gene, which may arise from a read error. This chain links TRBV5-1 with TRBJ1-2; 7 bases agree with TRBD1. Germline CDR1 is SGHRS and CDR2 is YFSETQ. This CDR3 is built from 14 residues. The CDR3 DNA is TGTGCCAGCAGTACCCAGGGGGGGAACTATGGCTACACCTTC. Encoded protein: CASSTQGGNYGYTF.

This clonotype appeared once. The chain carries TRBV7-9 and TRBJ2-6; D possibly corresponds to TRBD1 (6 bases). The CDR3 spans 15 residues. Trimming removed 6 bases at V and 4 bases at J, with 13 bases between. Germline CDR1 is SEHNR and CDR2 is FQNEAQ (reference sequence). CDR3 region: CASRNQGTGANVLTF. The DNA for the CDR3 is TGTGCCAGCAGAAACCAGGGGACCGGGGCCAACGTCCTGACTTTC.

The V gene is TRBV29-1, the J gene TRBJ1-1, with 8 bases matching TRBD1. V was clipped by 7 bases and J by 5 bases; unmatched bases: 6. The CDR3 sequence is 12 residues long. In germline, CDR1 is SQVTM, CDR2 ANQGSEA. The CDR3 nucleotides read TGCAGCGACGACAGGGGCAGGACTGAAGCTTTCTTT. This codes for CSDDRGRTEAFF.

At least ten counts were recorded for this clonotype. The chain is built from TRBV2 and TRBJ1-1; D uncertain. Germline values: CDR1 SNHLY, CDR2 FYNNEI. Trimming pared 6 bases from V and 1 base from J, leaving 15 bases between. The CDR3 has 15 amino acids. CDR3 sequence (DNA): TGTGCCAGCAGCGGGGTTCCGCGGGGGAACACTGAAGCTTTCTTT. Protein product: CASSGVPRGNTEAFF.

This clonotype was detected ten times or more. The V call is TRBV29-1, the J call TRBJ2-5, with a possible D match to TRBD2 (5 bases). Trimming removed 0 bases from V and 7 bases from J, with 15 bases in between. Germline V gene sequence: CDR1 SQVTM, CDR2 ANQGSEA. This CDR3 is built from 14 residues. Here the CDR3 reads CSVEDQTFRGTQYF. CDR3 sequence (DNA): TGCAGCGTTGAAGATCAGACTTTCCGGGGGACCCAGTACTTC.

This clonotype came up many times. Germline and junction disagree at one end, which may indicate a read error. The genes are TRBV24-1 and TRBJ1-5; TRBD1 might be the D (6 bases). Germline V gene lookup returns CDR1 KGHDR and CDR2 SFDVKD. The CDR3 contains 14 residues. CDR3 sequence (DNA): TGTGCCAGCAGTTCCGCAGGGGCGGCTCAGCCCCAGCATTTT. Translated: CASSSAGAAQPQHF.

The table lists this clonotype with a few counts. This chain joins TRBV4-3 and TRBJ2-5; D is unresolved. Germline V gene sequence: CDR1 LGHNA, CDR2 YSLEER. This CDR3 has 15 residues. Between the trimmed V and J ends, which lost 1 base and 5 bases, there was a span of 14 bases. In DNA form, the CDR3 reads TGCGCCAGCAGCCAAGTTGGGGTTCGGTTGGAGACCCAGTACTTC. It yields the protein CASSQVGVRLETQYF.

This clonotype was seen ten or more times. V gene TRBV9 combines with J gene TRBJ2-5; D remains ambiguous. The CDR3 has 14 residues. Germline V gene lookup returns CDR1 SGDLS and CDR2 YYNGEE. Trimming stripped 1 base from V and 2 bases from J, with 9 bases between. CDR3 sequence (DNA): TGTGCCAGCAGCGTATCTTTCGGACAAGAGACCCAGTACTTC. Translating it yields CASSVSFGQETQYF.

The genes are TRBV6-5 and TRBJ1-4, with 8 bases matching TRBD1. Looked up from germline, CDR1 is MNHEY and CDR2 is SVGAGI. This CDR3 is 14 amino acids long. J was trimmed by 10 bases and V by 5 bases; bases with no gene match: 9. In DNA form, the CDR3 reads TGTGCCAGCAGTGAAGCCAGGGGGCAGGGAAAACTGTTTTTT. Residues: CASSEARGQGKLFF.

This clonotype was seen many times. The chain couples TRBV7-2 to TRBJ1-3, with D hard to call. Germline V CDR1 and CDR2: SGHTA, FQGNSA. The length of the CDR3 is 16 residues. The germline V and J ends were trimmed by 6 bases and 1 base, with 16 bases remaining between them. This chain's CDR3 is CASSLSIRSSGNTIYF. The CDR3 DNA follows: TGTGCCAGCAGTCTATCTATAAGGTCGTCTGGAAACACCATATATTTT.

The CDR3 sequence is CASSGGPGGRKNQPQHF. CDR3 bases: TGTGCCAGCAGTGGGGGCCCGGGGGGGCGTAAGAATCAGCCCCAGCATTTT. The chain employs TRBV11-2 and TRBJ1-5, with a weak D call TRBD1 (6 bases). In germline, CDR1 is SGHAT, CDR2 FQNNGV. V lost 6 bases to trimming and J lost 4 bases, with 22 bases between them. The length of the CDR3 is 17 residues.

The rearrangement uses TRBV2 and TRBJ2-7; tentatively, D is TRBD2 (6 bases). The CDR3 spans 13 residues. Germline CDR1 reads SNHLY; CDR2 reads FYNNEI. V was trimmed by 0 bases and J by 7 bases, leaving 10 bases between them. The CDR3 sequence: CASSEAARGEQYF. The DNA of the CDR3 is TGTGCCAGCAGTGAAGCGGCCCGGGGGGAGCAGTACTTC.

The rearrangement links TRBV29-1 to TRBJ1-2, with D perhaps matching TRBD1 (6 bases). The CDR3 has 15 amino acids. Germline assignment: CDR1 SQVTM and CDR2 ANQGSEA. Trimming left V 8 bases short and J 3 bases short, with 22 bases between. Here the CDR3 reads CSLDTPGVVDYGYTF. The CDR3 nucleotides are TGCAGCTTGGATACTCCAGGGGTTGTGGACTATGGCTACACCTTC.

Comment on this clonotype: At one boundary the junction diverges from the germline segment, which might be a read error. The chain joins TRBV10-3 to TRBJ2-7; 11 bases match TRBD2. This CDR3 comprises 17 residues. Looked up from germline, CDR1 is ENHRY and CDR2 is SYGVKD. The CDR3: CASSYQRLSGRVYEQYF. The CDR3 DNA reads as TGTGCCAGCAGTTATCAACGCCTTAGCGGGAGGGTATACGAGCAGTACTTC.

This sequence joins TRBV11-2 and TRBJ2-7; no reliable D call. Germline CDR1 SGHAT, CDR2 FQNNGV. There are 11 residues in the CDR3. Trimming left V 9 bases short and J 0 bases short, with 6 bases between. The CDR3 sequence is CARPSSYEQYF. CDR3 in DNA: TGTGCCAGACCCAGCTCCTACGAGCAGTACTTC.

The chain has TRBV10-3 and TRBJ1-1, with D possibly matching TRBD1 (5 bases). The CDR3 consists of 17 residues. V lost 4 bases to trimming and J lost 6 bases, with 24 bases between them. The germline V gene encodes CDR1 ENHRY and CDR2 SYGVKD. The CDR3 sequence: CAISVVKHTGGDAEAFF. CDR3 bases: TGTGCCATCAGTGTTGTCAAGCACACCGGGGGGGACGCTGAAGCTTTCTTT.

This clonotype was counted at least ten times. The V call is TRBV10-3, the J call TRBJ2-5, with D unresolved. The germline V gene has CDR1 ENHRY and CDR2 SYGVKD. The ends were cut back, 4 bases at V and 1 base at J, with 1 base in the middle. CDR3 length equals 11 residues. The CDR3 is CAISAQETQYF. CDR3 coding DNA: TGTGCCATCAGTGCCCAAGAGACCCAGTACTTC.

This clonotype was found many times. V gene TRBV7-2 combines with J gene TRBJ1-5; 8 positions match TRBD1. Germline values: CDR1 SGHTA, CDR2 FQGNSA. This CDR3 has 15 amino acids. J lost 7 bases, V lost 1 base, and 6 bases had no gene match. The DNA of the CDR3 is TGTGCCAGCAGCTTAGTCGGACAGGGAGGACAGCCCCAGCATTTT. It yields the protein CASSLVGQGGQPQHF.

CDR3 sequence (DNA): TGTGCCAGCAGCGGGGGGGGGCTGTATGAGACCCAGTACTTC. It translates to CASSGGGLYETQYF. This chain connects TRBV7-6 to TRBJ2-5; TRBD2 might be the D (7 bases). This CDR3 has 14 residues. Germline V gene data show CDR1 as SGHVS and CDR2 as FNYEAQ. V gave up 5 bases and J gave up 5 bases, with 15 bases separating them. The full variable domain, with the rest looked up from reference TRBV7-6 and TRBJ2-5, is GAGVSQSPRYKVTKRGQDVALRCDPISGHVSLYWYRQALGQGPEFLTYFNYEAQQDKSGLPNDRFSAERPEGSISTLTIQRTEQRDSAMYRCASSGGGLYETQYFGPGTRLLVL.

This clonotype was counted a single time. The chain couples TRBV15 to TRBJ1-1, with a weak D call TRBD1 (5 bases). The germline V and J ends were trimmed by 0 bases and 8 bases, with 16 bases remaining between them. Per the germline V gene, CDR1 is LNHNV and CDR2 is YYDKDF (reference sequence). The length of the CDR3 is 15 residues. In nucleotides, the CDR3 is TGTGCCACCAGCAGAGACCCCCAGGGCCGACGAGAAGCTTTCTTT. It yields the protein CATSRDPQGRREAFF.

The chain recombines TRBV6-5 with TRBJ2-7; TRBD1 might be the D (6 bases). The germline CDR1 and CDR2 sequences are MNHEY and SVGAGI. Trimming removed 9 bases at V and 4 bases at J, with 16 bases between. This CDR3 is 13 amino acids long. The CDR3 region is CASTTGIGYEQYF. CDR3 nucleotide sequence: TGTGCCAGTACTACAGGGATAGGGTACGAGCAGTACTTC.

This clonotype was seen ten or more times. The genes are TRBV29-1 and TRBJ1-6, with a possible D match to TRBD1 (6 bases). V was cut by 6 bases and J by 7 bases, with 13 bases left in between. Germline assignment: CDR1 SQVTM and CDR2 ANQGSEA. The CDR3 is 13 amino acids. Here the CDR3 reads CSVGQNGNSPLHF. The CDR3 DNA sequence: TGCAGCGTCGGACAGAATGGGAATTCACCCCTCCACTTT.